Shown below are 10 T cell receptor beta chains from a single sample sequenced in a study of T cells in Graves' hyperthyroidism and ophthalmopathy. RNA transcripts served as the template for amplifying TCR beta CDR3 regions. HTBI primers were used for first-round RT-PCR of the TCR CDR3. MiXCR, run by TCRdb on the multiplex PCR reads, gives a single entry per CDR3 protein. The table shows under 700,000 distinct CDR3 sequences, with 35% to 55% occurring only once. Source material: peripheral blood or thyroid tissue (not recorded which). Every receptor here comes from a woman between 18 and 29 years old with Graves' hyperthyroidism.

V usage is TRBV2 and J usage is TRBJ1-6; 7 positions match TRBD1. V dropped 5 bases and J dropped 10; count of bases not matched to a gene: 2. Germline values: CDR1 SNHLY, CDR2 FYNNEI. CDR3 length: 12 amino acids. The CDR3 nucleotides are TGTGCCAGCAGTATGGGACAGTCACCCCTCCACTTT. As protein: CASSMGQSPLHF.

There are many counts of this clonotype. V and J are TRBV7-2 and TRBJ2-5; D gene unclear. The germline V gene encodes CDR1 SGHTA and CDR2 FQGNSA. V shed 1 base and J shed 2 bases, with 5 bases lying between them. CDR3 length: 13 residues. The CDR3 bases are TGTGCCAGCAGCTTAGTTGGGCAAGAGACCCAGTACTTC. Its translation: CASSLVGQETQYF.

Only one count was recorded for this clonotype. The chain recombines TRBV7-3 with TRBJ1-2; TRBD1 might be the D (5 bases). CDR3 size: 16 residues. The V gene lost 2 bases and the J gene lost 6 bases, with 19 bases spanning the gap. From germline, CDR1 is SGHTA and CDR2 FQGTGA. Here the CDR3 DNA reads TGTGCCAGCAGCTTAGTCGACACCATGAGGGGTAATGGCTACACCTTC. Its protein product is CASSLVDTMRGNGYTF. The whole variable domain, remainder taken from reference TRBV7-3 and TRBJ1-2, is GAGVSQTPSNKVTEKGKYVELRCDPISGHTALYWYRQSLGQGPEFLIYFQGTGAADDSGLPNDRFFAVRPEGSVSTLKIQRTERGDSAVYLCASSLVDTMRGNGYTFGSGTRLTVV.

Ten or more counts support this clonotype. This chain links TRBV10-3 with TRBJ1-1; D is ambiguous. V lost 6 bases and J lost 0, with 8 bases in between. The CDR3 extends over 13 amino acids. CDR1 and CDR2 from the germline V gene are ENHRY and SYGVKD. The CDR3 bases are TGTGCCATCAGAGGACTGTTGAACACTGAAGCTTTCTTT. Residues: CAIRGLLNTEAFF.

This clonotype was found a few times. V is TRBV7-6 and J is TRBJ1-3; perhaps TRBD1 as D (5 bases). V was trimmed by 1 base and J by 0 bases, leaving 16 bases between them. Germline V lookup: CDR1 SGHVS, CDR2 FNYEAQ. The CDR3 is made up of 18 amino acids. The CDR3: CASSLVSARGTSGNTIYF. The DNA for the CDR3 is TGTGCCAGCAGCTTAGTATCTGCGCGGGGCACCTCTGGAAACACCATATATTTT.

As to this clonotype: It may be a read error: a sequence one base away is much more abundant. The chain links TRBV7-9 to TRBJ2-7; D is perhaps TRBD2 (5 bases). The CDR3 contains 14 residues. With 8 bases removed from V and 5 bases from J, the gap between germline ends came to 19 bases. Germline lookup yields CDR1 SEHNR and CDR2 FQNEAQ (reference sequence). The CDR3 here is CASCLPGKSDEQYF. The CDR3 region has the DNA TGTGCCAGCTGCCTCCCGGGGAAGTCCGACGAGCAGTACTTC.

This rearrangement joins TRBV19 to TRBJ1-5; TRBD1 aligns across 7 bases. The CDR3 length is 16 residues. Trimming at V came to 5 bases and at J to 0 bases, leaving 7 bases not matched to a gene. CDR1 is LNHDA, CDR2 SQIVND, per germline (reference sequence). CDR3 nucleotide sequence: TGTGCCAGTAGTCCCCGGGACAGCTATAGCAATCAGCCCCAGCATTTT. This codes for CASSPRDSYSNQPQHF.

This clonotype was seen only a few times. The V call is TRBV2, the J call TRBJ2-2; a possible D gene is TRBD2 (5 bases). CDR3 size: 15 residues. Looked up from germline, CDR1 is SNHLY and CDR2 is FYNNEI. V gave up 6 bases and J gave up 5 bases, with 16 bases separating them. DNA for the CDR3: TGTGCCAGCAGCGAGGACTGGGGTGCGACCGGGGAGCTGTTTTTT. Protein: CASSEDWGATGELFF.

CDR3 nucleotide sequence: TGTGCCAGCAGCTTACTGACTGGACAAGAGACCCAGTACTTC. This sequence encodes CASSLLTGQETQYF. The chain employs TRBV7-8 and TRBJ2-5; D gene unclear. Looked up from germline, CDR1 is SGHVS and CDR2 is FQNEAQ. This CDR3 has 14 amino acids. V was trimmed by 2 bases and J by 2 bases, leaving 9 bases between them.

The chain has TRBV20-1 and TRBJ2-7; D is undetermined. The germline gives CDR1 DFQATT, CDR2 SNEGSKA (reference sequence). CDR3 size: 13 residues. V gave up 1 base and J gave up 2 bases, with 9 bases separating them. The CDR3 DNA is TGCAGTGCTAGAGGTTCCAACACCTACGAGCAGTACTTC. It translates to CSARGSNTYEQYF.